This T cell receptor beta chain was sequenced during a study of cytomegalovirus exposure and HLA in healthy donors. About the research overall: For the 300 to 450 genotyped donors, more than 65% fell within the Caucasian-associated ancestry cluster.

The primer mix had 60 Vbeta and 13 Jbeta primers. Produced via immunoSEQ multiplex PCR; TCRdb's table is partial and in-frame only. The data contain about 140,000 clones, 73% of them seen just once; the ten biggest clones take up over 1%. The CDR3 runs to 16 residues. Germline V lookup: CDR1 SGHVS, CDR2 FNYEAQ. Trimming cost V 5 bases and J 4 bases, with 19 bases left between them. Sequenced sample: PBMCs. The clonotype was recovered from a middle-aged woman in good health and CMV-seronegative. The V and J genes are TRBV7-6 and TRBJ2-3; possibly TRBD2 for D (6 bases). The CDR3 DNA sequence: TGTGCCAGCAGCCCAACTAGCTGGGTTGGATCAGATACGCAGTATTTT. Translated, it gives CASSPTSWVGSDTQYF. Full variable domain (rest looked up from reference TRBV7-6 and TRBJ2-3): GAGVSQSPRYKVTKRGQDVALRCDPISGHVSLYWYRQALGQGPEFLTYFNYEAQQDKSGLPNDRFSAERPEGSISTLTIQRTEQRDSAMYRCASSPTSWVGSDTQYFGPGTRLTVL.